This TCR beta chain was observed in a study of cytotoxic CD8 clonotypes in ibrutinib-treated CLL. In its sample, this clone was seen a few times. The target antigen is unknown. General observations from the study: Exceeding age-matched healthy donors, baseline clonality also tracked the counts of circulating CD8+ T cells.

Sequencing was designed to attain a depth spanning 1 in 200,000 to 1 in 1 million T cells. Sequencing was performed with immunoSEQ multiplex PCR; in TCRdb, only in-frame clones are kept and a portion is missing. The sample shows approximately 130,000 clones, 84% of them seen only once. CDR1 and CDR2 from the germline V gene are SGHVS and FNYEAQ. V gave up 4 bases and J gave up 6 bases; unmatched junction bases: 12. There are 17 residues in the CDR3. This chain uses TRBV7-6 with TRBJ2-1, with TRBD2 matching over 10 bases. The specimen comprised PBMCs, sampled after 24 months of ibrutinib treatment. The clonotype comes from a human donor with chronic lymphocytic leukemia. This CDR3 reads CASSYGLAEPPFNEQFF. The CDR3 DNA follows: TGTGCCAGCAGCTACGGACTAGCGGAGCCACCCTTCAATGAGCAGTTCTTC.